Listed here are 9 T cell receptor beta chains from one sample, sequenced in a study of T cells in Graves' hyperthyroidism and ophthalmopathy (dated by TCRdb to about 2019). Library preparation was by multiplex PCR. Sequencing used an Illumina HiSeq 2000. The TCR beta CDR3 regions were amplified from the RNA transcripts. A first-round RT-PCR of the TCR CDR3 used the HTBI primer set with the Qiagen OneStep RT-PCR kit. Starting from the raw public reads, TCRdb applied fastp trimming at Q25, assembled clones with MiXCR and retained in-frame beta chains. When rows share a CDR3 protein, they turn into one entry using the most common DNA and genes. The table for this sample lists around 620,000 distinct CDR3 sequences; 15% to 20% of them were counted only once. The ten largest clones take up over 3.5% of the sample. Specimen: blood. These receptor sequences come from a woman in her twenties or thirties with Graves' hyperthyroidism.

This clonotype was seen ten or more times. V is TRBV5-1 and J is TRBJ2-7; 12 nucleotides match TRBD2. V shed 4 bases and J 5 bases; nucleotides not matched to a gene: 7. The germline gives CDR1 SGHRS, CDR2 YFSETQ. This CDR3 is built from 15 residues. The DNA of the CDR3 is TGCGCCAGCAGCCGAAGACTAGCGGGAGAGGACGAGCAGTACTTC. Translation: CASSRRLAGEDEQYF. The full variable domain, in which reference TRBV5-1 and TRBJ2-7 provide the parts outside the CDR3, is KAGVTQTPRYLIKTRGQQVTLSCSPISGHRSVSWYQQTPGQGLQFLFEYFSETQRNKGNFPGRFSGRQFSNSRSEMNVSTLELGDSALYLCASSRRLAGEDEQYFGPGTRLTVT.

This clonotype was observed many times. This chain joins TRBV6-2 or TRBV6-3 and TRBJ2-1, with 7 nucleotides matching TRBD1. CDR3 length: 13 residues. Trimming cost V 2 bases and J 10 bases; bases outside gene matches: 5. Looked up from germline, CDR1 is MNHEY and CDR2 is SVGEGT. DNA of the CDR3: TGTGCCAGCAGTTACCGCAGGGGGTCGGAGCAGTTCTTC. Residues: CASSYRRGSEQFF.

This clonotype was counted ten times or more. As DNA, the CDR3 is TGTGCCAGCAGCCCCTGGGGGGAGATCGCAGAGACCCAGTACTTC. Its translation: CASSPWGEIAETQYF. The chain carries TRBV7-8 and TRBJ2-5; tentative D call: TRBD2 (6 bases). Germline-derived CDR1 and CDR2 are SGHVS and FQNEAQ. CDR3 length equals 15 residues. V was cut by 5 bases and J by 4 bases, with 17 bases left in between.

This clonotype came up a few times. This chain links TRBV2 with TRBJ2-3; a possible D gene is TRBD1 (5 bases). Germline loops: CDR1 SNHLY, CDR2 FYNNEI. The CDR3 spans 14 residues. Trimming took 3 bases from V and 3 from J, leaving 10 bases between them. The CDR3 reads CASSELHRTDTQYF. The CDR3 DNA sequence: TGTGCCAGCAGTGAGCTCCACAGGACAGATACGCAGTATTTT.

A note on this clonotype: Its ends do not fully match the called genes, so a read error is possible. The rearrangement joins TRBV5-1 to TRBJ2-5; D is tentatively TRBD1 or TRBD2 (5 bases each). The CDR3 length is 15 residues. CDR1 and CDR2 from the germline V gene are SGHRS and YFSETQ. CDR3 nucleotide sequence: TGTGCCAGCAGCTTGGCCGGGGCGGTCTGGGAGACCCAGTACTTC. As protein: CASSLAGAVWETQYF.

This clonotype was seen a handful of times. CDR3 DNA sequence: TGCGCCAGCAGCCCGACGGAACTAGCGGATACGCAGTATTTT. Residues: CASSPTELADTQYF. This rearrangement joins TRBV5-1 to TRBJ2-3; 7 nucleotides align to TRBD2. Germline V gene sequence: CDR1 SGHRS, CDR2 YFSETQ. This CDR3 contains 14 residues. Trimming cost V 4 bases and J 6 bases; bases outside gene matches: 8.

This clonotype was recorded many times. The V and J genes are TRBV7-9 and TRBJ1-5; D may be TRBD1 (5 bases). This CDR3 region has 15 residues. V lost 1 base, J lost 4 bases, and 11 bases lay in between. Per the germline V gene, CDR1 is SEHNR and CDR2 is FQNEAQ (reference sequence). The CDR3 nucleotides read TGTGCCAGCAGCTTAGGGGGGACCGCTAATCAGCCCCAGCATTTT. Residues: CASSLGGTANQPQHF.

J is TRBJ2-5 and V is TRBV5-1, with TRBD2 identical over 13 bases. This CDR3 is built from 16 residues. The germline V gene has CDR1 SGHRS and CDR2 YFSETQ. The trim removed 5 bases at V and 4 bases at J, leaving 8 bases unmatched. The CDR3 DNA follows: TGCGCCAGCAGATCTACTAGCGGGAGGGCCTTAGAGACCCAGTACTTC. Its protein product is CASRSTSGRALETQYF. The full variable domain, in which reference TRBV5-1 and TRBJ2-5 provide the parts outside the CDR3, is KAGVTQTPRYLIKTRGQQVTLSCSPISGHRSVSWYQQTPGQGLQFLFEYFSETQRNKGNFPGRFSGRQFSNSRSEMNVSTLELGDSALYLCASRSTSGRALETQYFGPGTRLLVL.

The sample holds many counts of this clonotype. This chain uses TRBV12-3 or TRBV12-4 with TRBJ2-3; the match to TRBD1 covers 7 bases. The junction had 9 bases not matched to a gene; V was cut back by 7 bases and J by 2 bases. This CDR3 spans 15 amino acids. The CDR3: CASTLGGRATDTQYF. The DNA of the CDR3 is TGTGCCAGCACCCTAGGGGGCAGGGCCACAGATACGCAGTATTTT.